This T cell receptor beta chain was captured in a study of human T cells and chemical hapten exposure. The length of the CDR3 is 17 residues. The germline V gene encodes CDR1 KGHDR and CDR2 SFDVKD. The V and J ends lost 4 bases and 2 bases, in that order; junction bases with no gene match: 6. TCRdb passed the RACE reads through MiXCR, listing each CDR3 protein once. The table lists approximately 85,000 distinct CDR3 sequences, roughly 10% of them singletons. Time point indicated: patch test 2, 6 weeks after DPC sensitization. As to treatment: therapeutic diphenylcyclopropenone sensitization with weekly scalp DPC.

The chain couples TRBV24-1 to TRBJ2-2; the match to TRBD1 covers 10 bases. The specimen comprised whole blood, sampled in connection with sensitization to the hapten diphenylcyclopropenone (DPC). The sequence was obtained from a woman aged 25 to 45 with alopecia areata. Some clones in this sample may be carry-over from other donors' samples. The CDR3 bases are TGTGCCACCAGTGACCGGACAGGGGGAGTTAACACCGGGGAGCTGTTTTTT. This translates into CATSDRTGGVNTGELFF.